Shown below are 18 T cell receptor beta chains from a single sample sequenced in a study of cytomegalovirus exposure and HLA in healthy donors (dated by TCRdb to between 2016 and 2019). Libraries were built with the immunoSEQ multiplex PCR assay. A mixture of 60 forward primers for TCR Vbeta segments and 13 reverse primers for TCR Jbeta segments was used in the multiplex PCR. Here the immuneACCESS table is served through TCRdb, limited to in-frame sequences with V and J called. Missing clones are a known gap in these copies; in checked studies unresolved V genes cover under half, and the rest lacks a known reason. The sample includes some 120,000 clones, with 76% observed a single time. The ten top clones hold around 2.1% of the sample. Source material: PBMCs. These receptors were collected from a man between 45 and 60 years old in good health and CMV-seronegative.

This clone was observed a handful of times. This chain links TRBV29-1 with TRBJ1-2; 7 bases are a match to TRBD1. Germline-derived CDR1 and CDR2 are SQVTM and ANQGSEA. V shed 6 bases, J shed 3 bases, and the junction held 1 base outside the gene matches. The CDR3 consists of 11 residues. The CDR3: CSVGGYYGYTF. The CDR3 nucleotides are TGCAGCGTAGGGGGCTACTATGGCTACACCTTC.

This CDR3 is CASSLGTANYEQYF. Here the CDR3 DNA reads TGTGCCAGCAGCTTAGGGACAGCTAACTACGAGCAGTACTTC. The V gene is TRBV7-9, the J gene TRBJ2-7, with D possibly being TRBD1 (6 bases). Germline loops: CDR1 SEHNR, CDR2 FQNEAQ (reference sequence). The CDR3 runs 14 residues. The V end was cut by 1 base, the J end by 3 bases, with 10 bases between.

The chain links TRBV18 to TRBJ2-7; 9 bases align to TRBD1. The CDR3 length is 14 residues. In germline, CDR1 is KGHSH, CDR2 LQKENI. V lost 6 bases and J lost 6; bases outside the gene matches: 9. CDR3 sequence: CASSAGTGRSEQYF. CDR3 nucleotide sequence: TGTGCCAGCTCCGCCGGGACAGGGAGATCCGAGCAGTACTTC.

The chain carries TRBV7-3 and TRBJ2-2, with 7 bases lining up with TRBD2. The J segment lost 3 bases and the V segment lost 1 base, leaving 5 bases of the junction unmatched. Germline CDR1 reads SGHTA; CDR2 reads FQGTGA. This CDR3 has 16 residues. CDR3 loop: CASSLSGGEHTGELFF. The CDR3 DNA reads TGTGCCAGCAGCTTAAGTGGGGGGGAGCACACCGGGGAGCTGTTTTTT.

Details on this clone: The junction departs from the called germline gene at one end, perhaps through a read error. This rearrangement joins TRBV15 to TRBJ1-6; no clear D gene. The CDR3 sequence is 12 residues long. Germline CDR1 reads LNHNV; CDR2 reads YYDKDF (reference sequence). CDR3 sequence reads: CATSRDSSPLHF. CDR3 in DNA: TGTGCCACCAGCCGAGACTCCTCACCCCTCCACTTT.

The rearrangement joins TRBV18 to TRBJ1-2; TRBD1 matches at 10 bases. J was trimmed by 8 bases and V by 3 bases; bases with no gene match: 0. Germline V gene data show CDR1 as KGHSH and CDR2 as LQKENI. CDR3 length equals 12 residues. The CDR3: CASSPDRGGYTF. The CDR3 bases are TGTGCCAGCTCACCGGACAGGGGGGGCTACACCTTC.

This clone has just one count. The gene calls are TRBV6-5 and TRBJ2-7; TRBD1 aligns across 9 bases. Losses at the gene ends were 2 bases for V and 4 bases for J; bases not matched to a gene: 6. In germline, CDR1 is MNHEY, CDR2 SVGAGI. This CDR3 region has 15 residues. CDR3 residues: CASSYRDRVLYEQYF. The CDR3 DNA follows: TGTGCCAGCAGTTACCGGGACAGGGTTCTGTACGAGCAGTACTTC.

V gene TRBV28 combines with J gene TRBJ1-2; the match to TRBD1 covers 8 bases. There are 14 residues in the CDR3. Germline V gene sequence: CDR1 MDHEN, CDR2 SYDVKM. V shed 6 bases, J shed 5 bases, and the junction held 8 bases outside the gene matches. The CDR3 is CASRRTGMRYGYTF. The CDR3, as DNA: TGTGCCAGCAGACGGACAGGGATGAGATATGGCTACACCTTC.

The chain couples TRBV19 to TRBJ2-3; 7 bases map to TRBD2. Germline V CDR1 and CDR2: LNHDA, SQIVND (reference sequence). This CDR3 is 15 amino acids long. The V and J ends lost 7 bases and 1 base, in that order; junction bases with no gene match: 8. The CDR3 loop is CASKTSGGGTDTQYF. DNA for the CDR3: TGTGCCAGTAAGACTTCGGGGGGTGGCACAGATACGCAGTATTTT.

V is TRBV6-5 and J is TRBJ1-3, with TRBD1 as a possible D gene (5 bases). The germline V gene encodes CDR1 MNHEY and CDR2 SVGAGI. The CDR3 is 14 amino acids. The V end lost 6 bases, the J end lost 3 bases, and 12 bases lay between the germline ends. The chain's CDR3 is CASRGGLGGNTIYF. CDR3 coding DNA: TGTGCCAGCAGGGGGGGATTGGGTGGAAACACCATATATTTT.

This clone was counted only a few times. This sequence joins TRBV29-1 and TRBJ1-5, with D perhaps TRBD1 (6 bases). Germline V gene sequence: CDR1 SQVTM, CDR2 ANQGSEA. This CDR3 is built from 13 residues. Trimming removed 7 bases at V and 2 bases at J, with 12 bases between. The CDR3, as DNA: TGCAGCGGGGGCAGGGGCTGCAATCAGCCCCAGCATTTT. This encodes CSGGRGCNQPQHF.

J is TRBJ2-5 and V is TRBV4-1; D might be TRBD1 (6 bases). Trimming took 1 base from V and 1 from J, leaving 10 bases between them. The CDR3 has 15 amino acids. CDR1 is MGHRA, CDR2 YSYEKL, per germline. In DNA, the CDR3 is TGCGCCAGCAGCCAAGGGGACACAACCCAAGAGACCCAGTACTTC. This translates into CASSQGDTTQETQYF.

The chain combines TRBV1 with TRBJ2-3; the table names TRBD2, a call not compared with the DNA. TRBV1 is recorded as a pseudogene. The CDR3 is 20 residues long. The chain's CDR3 is CTSSQEFIPRVGSSTDTQYF. The CDR3 DNA reads TGCACCAGCAGCCAAGAATTTATTCCGAGGGTTGGATCCTCCACAGATACGCAGTATTTT.

This chain links TRBV6-5 with TRBJ1-2; D is possibly TRBD1 (5 bases). This CDR3 has 12 amino acids. Trimming removed 6 bases from V and 8 bases from J, with 13 bases in between. CDR1 MNHEY and CDR2 SVGAGI come from the germline V gene. The CDR3 region is CASSAGTRGYTF. DNA of the CDR3: TGTGCCAGCAGCGCAGGGACTAGGGGCTACACCTTC.

V is TRBV28 and J is TRBJ1-2; 7 bases fit TRBD1. In germline, CDR1 is MDHEN, CDR2 SYDVKM. The CDR3 contains 17 residues. Trimming removed 7 bases from V and 0 bases from J; junction bases left unmatched: 14. For the CDR3, the DNA is TGTGCCAGCAATACTCGGGACAGCCCTCCGGCTAACTATGGCTACACCTTC. Translation: CASNTRDSPPANYGYTF.

CDR3 in amino acids: CASSQDLGDRGNTGELFF. CDR3 in DNA: TGCGCCAGCAGCCAAGATCTTGGGGACAGGGGAAACACCGGGGAGCTGTTTTTT. V and J are TRBV4-1 and TRBJ2-2; 10 bases are a match to TRBD1. V was clipped by 0 bases and J by 2 bases; unmatched bases: 6. The CDR3 spans 18 residues. Germline values: CDR1 MGHRA, CDR2 YSYEKL.

For the CDR3, the DNA is TGTGCCAGCAGTGCGGGGAGACTCGGAGAGCAGTTCTTC. It codes for CASSAGRLGEQFF. The V and J genes are TRBV2 and TRBJ2-1; perhaps TRBD2 as D (5 bases). V lost 4 bases to trimming and J lost 10 bases, with 14 bases between them. Per the germline V gene, CDR1 is SNHLY and CDR2 is FYNNEI. The CDR3 is 13 amino acids.

V usage is TRBV10-3 and J usage is TRBJ1-1; the D gene is possibly TRBD1 (5 bases). From germline, CDR1 is ENHRY and CDR2 SYGVKD. V lost 2 bases and J 8 bases, leaving 18 bases between the germline ends. This CDR3 comprises 15 residues. CDR3 nucleotide sequence: TGTGCCATCAGTGAGCTCTCGGGGGATGGTGGGGAAGCTTTCTTT. Translated, it gives CAISELSGDGGEAFF.